Included here is one T cell receptor (beta chain) sequence, with context. The junction and the germline gene differ at one end; a read error may be behind it. This sample is part of a study of response to subunit inactivated influenza vaccine. The germline gives CDR1 SGHDT, CDR2 YYEEEE. This CDR3 has 17 amino acids. TCRdb itself ran the RT-PCR reads through MiXCR, one entry per CDR3 protein. The sample lists about 190,000 distinct CDR3 sequences, approximately 15% occurring once. The source was CD8+ T cells sorted from PBMCs, collected about 5 days after vaccination. V is TRBV5-6 and J is TRBJ2-7, with D perhaps TRBD1 or TRBD2 (5 bases each). This sequence was found in a man between 45 and 60 years old who received an inactivated influenza vaccine. CDR3: CASSIEPGTDITYDQYF. The CDR3 DNA is TGTGCCAGCAGCATCGAACCCGGGACGGACATCACCTACGACCAGTACTTC.